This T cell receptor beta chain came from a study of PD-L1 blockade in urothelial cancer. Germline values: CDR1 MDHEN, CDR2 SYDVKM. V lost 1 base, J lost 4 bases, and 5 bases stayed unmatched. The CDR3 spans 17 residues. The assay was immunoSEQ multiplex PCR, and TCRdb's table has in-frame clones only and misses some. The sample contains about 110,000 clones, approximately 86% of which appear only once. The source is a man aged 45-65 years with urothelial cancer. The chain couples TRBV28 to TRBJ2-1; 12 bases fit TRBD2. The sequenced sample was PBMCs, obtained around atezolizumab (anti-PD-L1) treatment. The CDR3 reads CASSLSGLAGGYNEQFF. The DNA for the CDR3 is TGTGCCAGCAGTTTATCGGGACTAGCGGGCGGATACAATGAGCAGTTCTTC.